Each of the 32 T cell receptor beta chains below was sequenced from the same sample in a study of cytomegalovirus exposure and HLA in healthy donors. Primers included in the PCR were 60 Vbeta and 13 Jbeta primers. Sequencing was performed with immunoSEQ multiplex PCR; in TCRdb, only in-frame clones are kept and a portion is missing. The sample shows about 190,000 clones, roughly 80% of them seen only once. The specimen sequenced was PBMCs. Receptor source: a man over 45 in good health and CMV-seronegative.

In the case of this clone: The sample holds other DNA sequences that translate to the same CDR3. The rearrangement joins TRBV7-9 to TRBJ2-5, with D perhaps matching TRBD2 (6 bases). Germline V gives CDR1 SEHNR, CDR2 FQNEAQ (reference sequence). Deletions cut 3 bases from V and 5 bases from J, with 7 bases between. The CDR3 contains 12 residues. CDR3 nucleotides: TGTGCCAGCAGCTTTGGGGGGGAGACCCAGTACTTC. Translated, it gives CASSFGGETQYF.

CDR3 loop: CATSSYSDSSPYEQYF. The CDR3, as DNA: TGTGCCACCAGCTCTTACTCGGACTCTAGTCCCTACGAGCAGTACTTC. The J gene is TRBJ2-7, the V gene TRBV15; possible D gene TRBD2, 5 bases. V was trimmed by 5 bases and J by 2 bases, leaving 19 bases between them. CDR3 length equals 16 residues. CDR1 LNHNV and CDR2 YYDKDF come from the germline V gene (reference sequence).

This clone was observed a few times. The rearrangement joins TRBV10-3 to TRBJ2-6; a weak D match, TRBD1 (5 bases). The V end was cut by 8 bases, the J end by 2 bases, with 13 bases between. CDR1 ENHRY and CDR2 SYGVKD come from the germline V gene. The CDR3 length is 15 residues. The CDR3 loop reads CAILGQGTGANVLTF. The CDR3 coding sequence is TGTGCCATCCTGGGGCAGGGAACTGGGGCCAACGTCCTGACTTTC.

This sequence joins TRBV19 and TRBJ1-3; D gene uncertain. This CDR3 spans 13 amino acids. Germline V gene lookup returns CDR1 LNHDA and CDR2 SQIVND (reference sequence). V lost 9 bases and J lost 9, with 18 bases in between. CDR3 DNA: TGTGCCAGCTACGCGGGCGTCGGGATCACCATATATTTT. This sequence encodes CASYAGVGITIYF.

The CDR3 here is CASSLYGAGNQPQHF. The CDR3 nucleotides read TGTGCCAGCAGTTTATATGGGGCCGGCAATCAGCCCCAGCATTTT. This chain connects TRBV27 to TRBJ1-5; D possibly corresponds to TRBD1 (5 bases). Germline CDR1 MNHEY, CDR2 SMNVEV (reference sequence). The CDR3 loop spans 15 amino acids. V shed 1 base and J shed 2 bases, with 9 bases lying between them.

The chain uses TRBV29-1 and TRBJ2-1; 14 bases line up with TRBD2. Germline V gives CDR1 SQVTM, CDR2 ANQGSEA. This CDR3 region has 14 residues. Trimming took 5 bases from V and 9 from J; bases not matched to a gene: 6. DNA for the CDR3: TGCAGCGTTAGACGGACTAGCGGGGGGTTTGAGCAGTTCTTC. It encodes CSVRRTSGGFEQFF.

This chain joins TRBV7-7 and TRBJ2-5, with TRBD2 as a possible D gene (6 bases). V lost 4 bases and J lost 5, with 17 bases in between. The CDR3 contains 15 residues. Looked up from germline, CDR1 is SSHAT and CDR2 is FNYEAQ (reference sequence). CDR3 coding DNA: TGTGCCAGCAGCTCCCTGGGGGGTTTCTCGGAGACCCAGTACTTC. This sequence encodes CASSSLGGFSETQYF.

This chain uses TRBV2 with TRBJ1-5; 8 nucleotides agree with TRBD1. V lost 4 bases, J lost 3 bases, and 5 bases stayed unmatched. The V gene's germline CDR1 is SNHLY and CDR2 FYNNEI. This CDR3 is built from 15 residues. DNA for the CDR3: TGTGCCAGCAGTGGCAGGGGGCGGATCAATCAGCCCCAGCATTTT. This codes for CASSGRGRINQPQHF.

This clone has just one count. CDR3 bases: TGCGCCACGAAAGAGACAGGGCCCGGCTATGGCTACACCTTC. Translating it yields CATKETGPGYGYTF. The V call is TRBV5-1, the J call TRBJ1-2; 7 bases align to TRBD1. Germline trimming cut 9 bases from V and 4 bases from J; bases unmatched to any gene: 12. The CDR3 spans 14 residues. CDR1 is SGHRS, CDR2 YFSETQ, per germline.

The chain combines TRBV10-3 with TRBJ2-6, with 10 bases lining up with TRBD1. Unmatched junction bases numbered 8, after V lost 4 bases and J lost 2 bases. The length of the CDR3 is 18 residues. CDR1 and CDR2 (germline): ENHRY, SYGVKD. The CDR3 DNA sequence: TGTGCCATCAGTGCCCGGGACAGGGGTACCACTGGGGCCAACGTCCTGACTTTC. This codes for CAISARDRGTTGANVLTF.

The chain carries TRBV10-1 and TRBJ2-5; 7 bases align to TRBD2. V shed 4 bases, J shed 3 bases, and the junction held 2 bases outside the gene matches. Germline CDR1 WNHNN, CDR2 SYGVQD (reference sequence). The CDR3 contains 13 residues. The CDR3 bases are TGCGCCAGCAGTGCACGGGGGGAAGAGACCCAGTACTTC. Amino acids: CASSARGEETQYF.

As concerns this clone: The identical CDR3 is also encoded by other nucleotide sequences in the sample. V is TRBV7-6 and J is TRBJ1-5; 10 nucleotides match TRBD1. The CDR3 is made up of 17 amino acids. CDR1 is SGHVS, CDR2 FNYEAQ, per germline. Germline trimming cut 6 bases from V and 1 base from J; bases unmatched to any gene: 9. The CDR3 region is CASRGQGPSLSNQPQHF. The CDR3 nucleotides are TGTGCCAGCAGGGGACAGGGGCCCTCTTTGAGCAATCAGCCCCAGCATTTT.

V gene TRBV9 combines with J gene TRBJ2-3; TRBD2 matches 14 bases. This CDR3 comprises 16 residues. CDR1 and CDR2 (germline): SGDLS, YYNGEE. The ends lost 3 bases at V and 3 bases at J; junction bases unmatched: 3. The CDR3 sequence is CASSAGLAGGTDTQYF. The CDR3 region has the DNA TGTGCCAGCAGCGCTGGACTAGCGGGGGGTACAGATACGCAGTATTTT.

The V gene is TRBV29-1, the J gene TRBJ2-7, with 7 nucleotides matching TRBD1. CDR3 length: 14 amino acids. The V and J ends lost 3 bases and 4 bases, in that order; junction bases with no gene match: 9. CDR1 is SQVTM, CDR2 ANQGSEA, per germline. The CDR3 loop reads CSVDHEGGGYEQYF. CDR3 DNA: TGCAGCGTTGACCACGAAGGGGGCGGGTACGAGCAGTACTTC.

The genes are TRBV6-5 and TRBJ2-7; D might be TRBD1 (5 bases). This CDR3 spans 14 amino acids. Germline V gives CDR1 MNHEY, CDR2 SVGAGI. Trimming removed 6 bases from V and 3 bases from J, with 15 bases in between. CDR3 region: CASSGRQGLYEQYF. CDR3 coding DNA: TGTGCCAGCAGCGGTCGCCAGGGTCTCTACGAGCAGTACTTC.

This clone is labeled as medium-sized. The J gene is TRBJ2-5, the V gene TRBV7-3; no firm D call. This CDR3 region has 15 residues. Per the germline V gene, CDR1 is SGHTA and CDR2 is FQGTGA. Trimming left V 5 bases short and J 3 bases short, with 16 bases between. Here the CDR3 reads CASSPHMGKEETQYF. The CDR3 region has the DNA TGTGCCAGCAGCCCCCATATGGGCAAGGAAGAGACCCAGTACTTC.

The chain uses TRBV9 and TRBJ2-3; 9 positions match TRBD2. The germline V gene encodes CDR1 SGDLS and CDR2 YYNGEE. The J segment lost 4 bases and the V segment lost 0 bases, leaving 6 bases of the junction unmatched. CDR3 length equals 16 residues. DNA for the CDR3: TGTGCCAGCAGCGTAGAGGGCGGGGGGGCGGCAGATACGCAGTATTTT. It specifies CASSVEGGGAADTQYF.

The V call is TRBV6-6, the J call TRBJ2-1; D might be TRBD2 (5 bases). The CDR3 is 12 residues long. Germline V CDR1 and CDR2: MNHNY, SVGAGI (reference sequence). V was cut by 5 bases and J by 8 bases, with 10 bases left in between. The CDR3 is CASSPRTDEQFF. The CDR3 nucleotides are TGTGCCAGCAGTCCACGGACTGATGAGCAGTTCTTC.

The V and J genes are TRBV12-5 and TRBJ2-7; D uncertain. The CDR3 length is 12 residues. In germline, CDR1 is LGHNT, CDR2 FRNRAP. Between the trimmed V and J ends, which lost 5 bases and 3 bases, there was a span of 8 bases. The chain's CDR3 is CASGPPGYEQYF. The CDR3 region has the DNA TGTGCTAGTGGTCCCCCCGGCTACGAGCAGTACTTC.

This clone was detected once. This chain joins TRBV6-1 and TRBJ2-4, with TRBD2 as a possible D gene (5 bases). With 1 base removed from V and 11 bases from J, the gap between germline ends came to 12 bases. The CDR3 consists of 13 residues. Germline CDR1 and CDR2: MNHNS and SASEGT. CDR3 region: CASSEVEDAVQYF. In DNA, the CDR3 is TGTGCCAGCAGTGAAGTGGAGGATGCCGTTCAGTACTTC.

The chain carries TRBV7-2 and TRBJ2-3; 7 nucleotides agree with TRBD1. V dropped 3 bases and J dropped 5; count of bases not matched to a gene: 8. CDR3 length: 15 residues. The germline V gene has CDR1 SGHTA and CDR2 FQGNSA. CDR3: CASSFRTGQEDTQYF. The CDR3, as DNA: TGTGCCAGCAGCTTTAGGACAGGTCAAGAAGATACGCAGTATTTT.

Comment on this clone: Within the sample, other DNA sequences also encode this same CDR3. This chain uses TRBV9 with TRBJ1-1; 8 bases map to TRBD1. This CDR3 spans 12 amino acids. The junction had 0 bases not matched to a gene; V was cut back by 3 bases and J by 5 bases. Germline V gives CDR1 SGDLS, CDR2 YYNGEE. The CDR3 DNA is TGTGCCAGCAGCGGGACAGGGACTGAAGCTTTCTTT. Amino acid sequence: CASSGTGTEAFF. The complete variable domain, with remaining parts taken from reference TRBV9 and TRBJ1-1, reads DSGVTQTPKHLITATGQRVTLRCSPRSGDLSVYWYQQSLDQGLQFLIQYYNGEERAKGNILERFSAQQFPDLHSELNLSSLELGDSALYFCASSGTGTEAFFGQGTRLTVV.

This chain links TRBV5-5 with TRBJ2-7; no clear D. The CDR3 totals 14 residues. Germline lookup yields CDR1 SGHKS and CDR2 YYEKEE (reference sequence). V shed 1 base and J shed 5 bases, with 13 bases lying between them. DNA for the CDR3: TGTGCCAGCAGCTTGCTGACTTCGTACCACGAGCAGTACTTC. Translating gives CASSLLTSYHEQYF.

The chain joins TRBV27 to TRBJ2-1, with TRBD1 identical over 8 bases. V was clipped by 4 bases and J by 3 bases; unmatched bases: 5. The CDR3 consists of 15 residues. Germline CDR1 MNHEY, CDR2 SMNVEV (reference sequence). The CDR3 loop reads CASSSQGASYNEQFF. CDR3 in DNA: TGTGCCAGCAGTTCCCAGGGGGCTAGCTACAATGAGCAGTTCTTC.

The gene calls are TRBV9 and TRBJ1-3; D is possibly TRBD1 (6 bases). CDR1 is SGDLS and CDR2 is YYNGEE in the germline V gene. This CDR3 region has 14 residues. Trimming took off 5 bases at V and 1 base at J, with 10 bases between the two ends. In nucleotides, the CDR3 is TGTGCCAGCAGGACAGGTTTGTCTGGAAACACCATATATTTT. It encodes CASRTGLSGNTIYF.

The DNA of the CDR3 is TGTGCCAGCAGCCAGGGGAACACCATATATTTT. It yields the protein CASSQGNTIYF. The gene calls are TRBV6-5 and TRBJ1-3, with D tentatively TRBD1 (6 bases). The CDR3 runs 11 residues. Trimming took off 6 bases at V and 7 bases at J, with 7 bases between the two ends. The germline V gene has CDR1 MNHEY and CDR2 SVGAGI.

The V and J genes are TRBV29-1 and TRBJ1-1; 10 nucleotides agree with TRBD1. Losses at the gene ends were 8 bases for V and 1 base for J; bases not matched to a gene: 4. CDR1 is SQVTM and CDR2 is ANQGSEA in the germline V gene. This CDR3 comprises 13 residues. The CDR3 nucleotides are TGCAGCTCCGGACAGGGGGAGAACACTGAAGCTTTCTTT. This translates into CSSGQGENTEAFF.

The chain employs TRBV5-5 and TRBJ1-1; unclear D gene. CDR3 length: 12 residues. Between the trimmed V and J ends, which lost 3 bases and 1 base, there was a span of 4 bases. Germline CDR1 and CDR2: SGHKS and YYEKEE (reference sequence). The CDR3 DNA is TGTGCCAGCAGCTCCAAGAACACTGAAGCTTTCTTT. Protein sequence: CASSSKNTEAFF.

The gene calls are TRBV25-1 and TRBJ1-1; the D gene is possibly TRBD1 (5 bases). The CDR3 runs 12 residues. Germline CDR1 reads MGHDK; CDR2 reads SYGVNS. The germline V and J ends were trimmed by 2 bases and 10 bases, with 11 bases remaining between them. Here the CDR3 DNA reads TGTGCCAGCAGTGAAGTTGGGGCCGCAGCTTTCTTT. Its protein product is CASSEVGAAAFF.

J is TRBJ1-6 and V is TRBV19, with a weak D call TRBD1 (5 bases). V lost 7 bases and J lost 6, with 19 bases in between. The CDR3 has 16 residues. Germline-derived CDR1 and CDR2 are LNHDA and SQIVND (reference sequence). The chain's CDR3 is CASTQRTGVGNSPLHF. In DNA, the CDR3 is TGTGCCAGTACCCAAAGGACGGGGGTGGGTAATTCACCCCTCCACTTT.

The CDR3 loop reads CAISESETSGVSYEQYF. The CDR3 coding sequence is TGTGCCATCAGTGAGTCAGAGACTAGCGGGGTCTCCTACGAGCAGTACTTC. J is TRBJ2-7 and V is TRBV10-3, with 11 positions matching TRBD2. Germline V gives CDR1 ENHRY, CDR2 SYGVKD. This CDR3 comprises 17 residues. V lost 0 bases, J lost 0 bases, and 4 bases stayed unmatched.

V and J are TRBV6-1 and TRBJ2-7; D remains ambiguous. V was pared by 7 bases and J by 4 bases, with 8 bases between. Per the germline V gene, CDR1 is MNHNS and CDR2 is SASEGT. This CDR3 is 11 amino acids long. The CDR3 DNA reads as TGTGCCAGCACCAGAGGATACGAGCAGTACTTC. Translating it yields CASTRGYEQYF.